This TCR beta chain emerged from a study of T cell responses to AZD1222 COVID-19 vaccine. General study findings and limits: Following two doses of AZD1222, Spike-specific TCR breadth and depth rose. The study found vaccine-associated CD4 TCRs spanning spike, dominant at 160-218 and 743-854. Sampled repertoires all dated from after the peak T cell response. Donors skewed white British and female; clonal diversity was possibly underestimated.

V gave up 6 bases and J gave up 1 base; unmatched junction bases: 11. The CDR3 length is 16 residues. Germline loops: CDR1 MNHEY, CDR2 SMNVEV (reference sequence). Generated by immunoSEQ multiplex PCR, the TCRdb table keeps only in-frame clones and is missing some. This sample yields some 120,000 clones, of which approximately 93% are seen a single time; just under 3% belongs to the top ten. Comment on this clone: What it binds is unknown.

The chain combines TRBV27 with TRBJ2-7; 8 positions agree with TRBD2. The receptor's source is an adult in good health. Source: peripheral blood, taken on day 0 of AZD1222 vaccination. CDR3 bases: TGTGCCAGCAGCGCTCACGGCGGGAGGTCTTCCTACGAGCAGTACTTC. This translates into CASSAHGGRSSYEQYF.